This T cell receptor (beta chain) was identified in a study of read filtering for tumor transcriptome and immune sequencing. Turning to the study itself: R-ISS stage counts were 8 for I, around 17 for II, six or seven for III. IR-seq gave about 4 to 10.27 million TCR reads per sample; RNA-seq gave about 80 to 1,300. Study-wide points: IR-seq and RNA-seq agreed better without single-read clonotypes.

In its sample, this clonotype was seen many times. What it binds is unknown. The library was built from 400 to 500 ng RNA with molecular barcoded adaptors for alpha/delta and beta/gamma chains. One entry per CDR3 protein, called by TCRdb with MiXCR from the reads. Of nearly 60,000 distinct CDR3 sequences listed, about 12% are singletons. The V gene's germline CDR1 is MGHRA and CDR2 YSYEKL. The CDR3 loop spans 16 amino acids. Deletions cut 3 bases from V and 2 bases from J, with 14 bases between. This TCR came from a donor at least 40 years old with multiple myeloma. The J gene is TRBJ1-5, the V gene TRBV4-1; D is possibly TRBD1 (6 bases). Sequencing was performed on a population of CD138-negative cells sorted from bone marrow. The CDR3 DNA reads TGCGCCAGCAGCCAGATAACAGGGAGCGGCAATCAGCCCCAGCATTTT. Amino acid sequence: CASSQITGSGNQPQHF.